This TCR beta chain was obtained from a study of shared clonotypes between healthy human individuals. The germline V gene encodes CDR1 SGHRS and CDR2 YFSETQ. CDR3 size: 14 residues. Repertoires were generated with immunoSEQ multiplex PCR, while TCRdb's copy carries only in-frame clones and drops some. Of 300,000 to 350,000 clones listed, around 67% are singletons. Comment on this clone: One end of the junction fails to match germline, which may point to a read error.

Sequenced material: memory CD4+ T cells sorted from blood. Subset described: CD45RA-negative fraction. The chain couples TRBV5-1 to TRBJ1-4, with TRBD1 matching 10 bases. The receptor's source is a man aged 25-45 years in good health. The CDR3 DNA sequence: TGCGTCAGCAGCCAGGGACAGGGGAATGAAAAACTGTTTTTT. Its translation: CVSSQGQGNEKLFF.